This TCR beta chain comes out of a study of blood T cell repertoires in COVID-19. Study processing details: From reference gene primer amplification, estimates of nucleated cell counts were derived. The repertoire was sequenced with immunoSEQ multiplex PCR; TCRdb's copy has only in-frame clones and lacks some. V, J and clone size are taken as reported in that table, and D and trimming were inferred from the DNA itself. The sample lists 650,000 to 800,000 clones, over 80% occurring once. This CDR3 is built from 20 residues. Trimming left V 4 bases short and J 8 bases short, with 34 bases between. Germline V CDR1 and CDR2: SGDLS, YYNGEE.

The chain couples TRBV9 to TRBJ2-1; a weak D match, TRBD2 (5 bases). Sequenced input: peripheral blood. The TCR originated in a woman between 18 and 29 years old with acute or convalescent COVID-19. The CDR3 nucleotides are TGTGCCAGCAGCCCCCGGACCGCACTAGTATTGTTGCCAACGAGCGATGAGCAGTTCTTC. Protein sequence: CASSPRTALVLLPTSDEQFF.